The rows below give T cell receptor beta chains drawn from one sample of a study of blood T cell repertoires in COVID-19. Data came from immunoSEQ multiplex PCR; TCRdb stores just in-frame clones and leaves some out. The sample lists roughly 140,000 clones, about 79% occurring once. Sequencing was performed on peripheral blood. The receptors were gathered from a woman in her 50s in a cohort sampled during active or convalescent COVID-19. Both conserved end residues are part of each CDR3. The order of the fields is clone size, D gene, V gene, J gene, CDR3 protein. A D gene is named only where the DNA matches it firmly. Some rows have no size entry. The others give once, few or many, or a class for an expanded clone.

medium-sized	-	TRBV19	TRBJ2-1	CASSMGLPANEQFF
-	-	TRBV24-1	TRBJ1-2	CATSDGTAGYTF
-	-	TRBV5-1	TRBJ2-3	CASSLSSGRDTQYF
-	TRBD2	TRBV11-2	TRBJ2-5	CASSLESRGGRETQYF
-	TRBD1	TRBV5-1	TRBJ1-5	CASSLGQGIDQPQHF
-	-	TRBV12-3/TRBV12-4	TRBJ1-1	CASRRTNTEAFF
-	TRBD1	TRBV29-1	TRBJ1-4	CSVQGTRQGGNEKLFF
-	TRBD1	TRBV6-5	TRBJ1-1	CASSSTGRNTEAFF
-	-	TRBV12-3/TRBV12-4	TRBJ2-5	CASSSGSSRAQYF
-	-	TRBV4-3	TRBJ1-3	CASSQVVGPSSGNTIYF
-	-	TRBV11-2	TRBJ2-3	CASSWGRDTQYF
-	-	TRBV3-1/TRBV3-2	TRBJ2-7	CASSRGIREQYF
-	TRBD1	TRBV5-3	TRBJ2-1	CARSLGRGREQFF
-	-	TRBV7-3	TRBJ2-3	CASSMRSRTGTDTQYF
-	TRBD1	TRBV6-2/TRBV6-3	TRBJ1-3	CASSYVGTGSGNTIYF
once	TRBD1	TRBV3-1/TRBV3-2	TRBJ1-4	CASSPRTGDPSTNEKLFF
-	-	TRBV4-3	TRBJ1-4	CASSRGDRQNEKLFF
-	-	TRBV5-4	TRBJ2-7	CASSTPRGSEQYF
-	-	TRBV6-1	TRBJ2-1	CASSALITTGKNEQFF
-	TRBD1	TRBV19	TRBJ1-2	CASQDRGEANYGYTF
-	TRBD2	TRBV15	TRBJ2-3	CATSGGLVHKDTQYF
few	-	TRBV13	TRBJ1-6	CASSLGGPEASPLHF
-	TRBD1	TRBV9	TRBJ1-2	CASSLQGRYGYTF
-	-	TRBV5-4	TRBJ2-5	CASSEGGNQETQYF
-	-	TRBV6-5	TRBJ1-3	CASSYSPRGRNTIYF
-	-	TRBV30	TRBJ2-7	CAWSVQGYEQYF
-	TRBD1	TRBV5-4	TRBJ2-7	CASSRRGLEQYF
-	TRBD1	TRBV5-1	TRBJ1-4	CASSLGQGQKLFF
-	TRBD1	TRBV15	TRBJ2-7	CATSDYSGTGGDGLEQYF
-	TRBD2	TRBV6-5	TRBJ2-7	CASKIVAGGNEQYF
-	-	TRBV19	TRBJ1-2	CASSLDVEGLGGYTF
few	-	TRBV10-3	TRBJ1-2	CAISEGAREYGYTF
-	TRBD2	TRBV9	TRBJ2-3	CASSGLAGADTQYF
-	-	TRBV20-1	TRBJ1-4	CSASPGGATNEKLFF
-	-	TRBV30	TRBJ2-7	CAWSVRFRRVGEQYF
-	TRBD1	TRBV27	TRBJ1-1	CASRDRSSRNTEAFF
once	-	TRBV7-2	TRBJ2-7	CASSLVRESYEQYF
-	-	TRBV4-3	TRBJ1-4	CASSQGGGGDEKLFF
-	-	TRBV19	TRBJ2-2	CASSRSGGLTGELFF
-	-	TRBV14	TRBJ2-7	CASSRLGNTYEQYF
-	TRBD1	TRBV5-8	TRBJ1-2	CASSGYGTGDRGYTF
-	TRBD1	TRBV5-6	TRBJ2-2	CASSLGSAGQGYTGELFF
-	TRBD1	TRBV6-6	TRBJ2-5	CATGFLDRQETQYF
-	-	TRBV6-5	TRBJ1-4	CAVRWNSNEKLFF
-	-	TRBV7-9	TRBJ1-5	CASRTAGDNQPQHF
-	-	TRBV11-2	TRBJ2-5	CASSARQETQYF
-	-	TRBV18	TRBJ2-7	CASSPLERAYEQYF
-	TRBD2	TRBV5-1	TRBJ2-1	CASSSGTSSRNEQFF
-	TRBD1	TRBV27	TRBJ2-2	CASSWDRELAGELFF
-	-	TRBV12-5	TRBJ1-3	CASGRTGTAGNTIYF
-	-	TRBV4-1	TRBJ1-2	CASSHPAGNYGYTF
-	-	TRBV5-1	TRBJ1-1	CASSTEGQQRNTEAFF
-	TRBD1	TRBV3-1/TRBV3-2	TRBJ1-2	CASSQRDRAYGYTF